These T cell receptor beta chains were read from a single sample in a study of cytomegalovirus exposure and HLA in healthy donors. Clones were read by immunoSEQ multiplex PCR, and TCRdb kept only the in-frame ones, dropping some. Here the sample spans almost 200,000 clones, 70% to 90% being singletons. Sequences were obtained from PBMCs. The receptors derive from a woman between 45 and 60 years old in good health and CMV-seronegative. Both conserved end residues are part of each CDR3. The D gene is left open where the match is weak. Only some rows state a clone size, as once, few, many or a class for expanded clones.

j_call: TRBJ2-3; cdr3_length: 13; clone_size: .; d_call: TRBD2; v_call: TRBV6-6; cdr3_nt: TGTGCCGGCGGGACTAGCGGCACAGATACGCAGTATTTT; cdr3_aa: CAGGTSGTDTQYF
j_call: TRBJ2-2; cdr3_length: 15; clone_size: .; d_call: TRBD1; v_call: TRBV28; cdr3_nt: TGTGCCAGCAGTTTTAGGACAGGGGGTACCGGGGAGCTGTTTTTT; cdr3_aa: CASSFRTGGTGELFF
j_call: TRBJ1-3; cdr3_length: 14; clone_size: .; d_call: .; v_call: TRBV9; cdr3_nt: TGTGCCAGCAGCGAGACATATTCTGGAAACACCATATATTTT; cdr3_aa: CASSETYSGNTIYF
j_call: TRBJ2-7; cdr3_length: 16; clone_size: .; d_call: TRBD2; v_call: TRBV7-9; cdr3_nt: TGTGCCAGCAGCTTATACCGAGCGGGAGGGCCCTACGAGCAGTACTTC; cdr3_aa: CASSLYRAGGPYEQYF
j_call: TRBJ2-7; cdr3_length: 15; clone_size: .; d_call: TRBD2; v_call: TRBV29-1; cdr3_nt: TGCAGCGCGCAGCGTTCTAGCGGAGCTAACTACGAGCAGTACTTC; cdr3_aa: CSAQRSSGANYEQYF
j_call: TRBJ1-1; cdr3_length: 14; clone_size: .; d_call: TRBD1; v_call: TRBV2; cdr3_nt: TGTGCCAGCAGTGAGGGACAGGGCTACACTGAAGCTTTCTTT; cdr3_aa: CASSEGQGYTEAFF
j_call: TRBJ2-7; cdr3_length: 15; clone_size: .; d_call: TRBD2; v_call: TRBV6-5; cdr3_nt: TGTGCCAGCACCCCACCGACTAGCGGGAGTTCCGTGCAGTACTTC; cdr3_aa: CASTPPTSGSSVQYF
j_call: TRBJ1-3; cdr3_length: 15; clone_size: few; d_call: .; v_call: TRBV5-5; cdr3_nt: TGTGCCAGCAGCACAGACAGCCTCTCTGGAAACACCATATATTTT; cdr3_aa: CASSTDSLSGNTIYF
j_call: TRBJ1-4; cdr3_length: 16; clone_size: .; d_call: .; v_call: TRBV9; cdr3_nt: TGTGCCAGCAGCGTAGGGACACCCTTGGGTGGAGAAAAACTGTTTTTT; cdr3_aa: CASSVGTPLGGEKLFF
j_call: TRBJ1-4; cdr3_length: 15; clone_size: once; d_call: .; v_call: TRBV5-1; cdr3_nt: TGCGCCAGCAGCTTGGCTCCGACAGGAGGTGAAAAACTGTTTTTT; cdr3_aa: CASSLAPTGGEKLFF
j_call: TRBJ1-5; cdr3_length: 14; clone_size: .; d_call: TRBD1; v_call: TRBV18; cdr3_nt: TGTGCCAGCTCTCAGGACAGGAGTTATCAGCCCCAGCATTTT; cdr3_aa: CASSQDRSYQPQHF
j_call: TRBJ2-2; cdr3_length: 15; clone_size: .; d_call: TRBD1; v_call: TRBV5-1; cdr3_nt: TGCGCCAGCAGCGGCCCCCAAGGGGGCCCCGGGGAGCTGTTTTTT; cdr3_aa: CASSGPQGGPGELFF
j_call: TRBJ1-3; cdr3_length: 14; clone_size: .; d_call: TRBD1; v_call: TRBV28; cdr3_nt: TGTGCCAGCAGAGTGGACAGGGGCAGGAACACCATATATTTT; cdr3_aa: CASRVDRGRNTIYF
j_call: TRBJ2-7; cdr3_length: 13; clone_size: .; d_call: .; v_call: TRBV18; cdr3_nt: TGTGCCAGCTCACGCGGACAGATGTACGAGCAGTACTTC; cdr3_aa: CASSRGQMYEQYF
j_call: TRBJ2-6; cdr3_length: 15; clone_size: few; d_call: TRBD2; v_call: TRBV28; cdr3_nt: TGTGCCAGCAAACTAGCGAGCTCTGGGGCCAACGTCCTGACTTTC; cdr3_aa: CASKLASSGANVLTF
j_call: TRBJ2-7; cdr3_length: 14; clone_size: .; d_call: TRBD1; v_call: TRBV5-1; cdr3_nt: TGCGCCAGCAGCGTGGGACAGGGTGCGTACGAGCAGTACTTC; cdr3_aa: CASSVGQGAYEQYF
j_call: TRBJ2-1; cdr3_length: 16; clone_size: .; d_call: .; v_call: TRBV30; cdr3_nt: TGTGCCTGGAACGGTTTTACCGGGGAGGACTACAATGAGCAGTTCTTC; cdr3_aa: CAWNGFTGEDYNEQFF
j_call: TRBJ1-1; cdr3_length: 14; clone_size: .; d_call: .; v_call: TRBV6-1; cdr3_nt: TGTGCCAGCAGCGAGGGGGGGCGGTGGACTGAAGCTTTCTTT; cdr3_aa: CASSEGGRWTEAFF
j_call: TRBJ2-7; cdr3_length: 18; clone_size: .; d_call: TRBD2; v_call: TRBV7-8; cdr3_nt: TGTGCCAGCAGCTTAGCGGCGGGACTAGCGGGAAATGCCTACGAGCAGTACTTC; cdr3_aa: CASSLAAGLAGNAYEQYF
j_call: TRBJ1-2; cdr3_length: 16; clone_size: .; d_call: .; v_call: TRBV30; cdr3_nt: TGTGCCTGGAGTGTGGGGCCCAGCCGGGGGGACTATGGCTACACCTTC; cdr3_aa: CAWSVGPSRGDYGYTF
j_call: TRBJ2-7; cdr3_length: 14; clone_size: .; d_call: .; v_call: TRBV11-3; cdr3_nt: TGTGCCAGCAGCCCCGGGACTGAGTCCTACGAGCAGTACTTC; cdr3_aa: CASSPGTESYEQYF
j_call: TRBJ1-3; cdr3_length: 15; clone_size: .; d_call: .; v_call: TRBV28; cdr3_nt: TGTGCCAGCGCTAAGAGTCCGATCTCTGGAAACACCATATATTTT; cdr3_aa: CASAKSPISGNTIYF
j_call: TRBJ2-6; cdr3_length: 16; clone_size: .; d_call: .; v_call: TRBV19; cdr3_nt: TGTGCCAGTAGTATGCGCAGCGCCTCTGGGGCCAACGTCCTGACTTTC; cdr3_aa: CASSMRSASGANVLTF
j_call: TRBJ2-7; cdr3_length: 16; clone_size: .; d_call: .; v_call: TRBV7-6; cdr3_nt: TGTGCCAGCAGCCCTGAGGTGGCTCGGAGCTCCTACGAGCAGTACTTC; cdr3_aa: CASSPEVARSSYEQYF
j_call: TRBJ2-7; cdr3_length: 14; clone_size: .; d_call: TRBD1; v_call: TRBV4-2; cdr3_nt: TGTGCCAGCAGCCAGACAGGGGAAATGCGGGAGCAGTACTTC; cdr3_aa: CASSQTGEMREQYF